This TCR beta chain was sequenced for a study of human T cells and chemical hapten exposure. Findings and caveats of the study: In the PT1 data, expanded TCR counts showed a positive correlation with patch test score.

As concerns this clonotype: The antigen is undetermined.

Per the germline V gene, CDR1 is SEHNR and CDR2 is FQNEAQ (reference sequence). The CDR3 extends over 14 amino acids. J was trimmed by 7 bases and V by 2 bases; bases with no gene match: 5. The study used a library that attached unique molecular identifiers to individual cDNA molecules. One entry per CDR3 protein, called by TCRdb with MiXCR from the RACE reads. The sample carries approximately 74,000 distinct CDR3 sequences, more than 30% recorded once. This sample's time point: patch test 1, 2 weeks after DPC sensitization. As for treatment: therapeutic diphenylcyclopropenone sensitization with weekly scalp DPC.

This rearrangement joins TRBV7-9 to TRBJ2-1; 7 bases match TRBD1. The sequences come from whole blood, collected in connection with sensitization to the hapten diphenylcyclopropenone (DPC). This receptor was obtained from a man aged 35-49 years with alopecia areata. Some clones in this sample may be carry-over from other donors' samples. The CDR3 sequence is CASSLPDRQNEQFF. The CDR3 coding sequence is TGTGCCAGCAGCTTACCGGACAGGCAGAATGAGCAGTTCTTC.